The present entry profiles one T cell receptor (beta chain) with its context. Its specificity is unknown. The entry originates in a study of long-term antiretroviral therapy in people with HIV. Study-wide context: The study's earliest collections predate the 2015 immediate-ART recommendation by about a decade. The study, taken as a whole, reports: Diversity rose after ART but stayed below transplant donor controls. Blood dating 2004 to 2017 may reflect older ART regimens.

With survey level as its setting, the immunoSEQ assay was v3.0. Per-sample targets for sequencing were roughly 35,000-50,000 T-cell genomes. Libraries were prepared by immunoSEQ multiplex PCR; TCRdb keeps only in-frame clonotypes and omits some of them. Here the sample spans 30,000 or so clones, just under 80% being singletons. Germline assignment: CDR1 GTSNPN and CDR2 SVGIG (reference sequence). This CDR3 is built from 11 residues. V dropped 5 bases and J dropped 1 base, with 5 bases sitting between them. This material consisted of unsorted PBMCs, taken 1.5 years before starting antiretroviral therapy. This TCR came from a man between 18 and 35 years old with HIV. This chain joins TRBV30 and TRBJ1-2; D gene uncertain. The CDR3 region is CAWPGNYGYTF. The CDR3 region has the DNA TGTGCCTGGCCCGGTAACTATGGCTACACCTTC.